This T cell receptor (beta chain) was identified during a study of blood T cell repertoires in COVID-19 (dated by TCRdb to the early 2020s). About the investigation overall: The collaborator samples originated in the United States, Italy and Spain and spanned the acute and convalescent phases of COVID-19. The material from the prospective study consisted of cDNA or gDNA derived from T cells, B-cell-depleted T cells, or PBMCs. Subjects who had been exposed to COVID-19, were actively infected with it, or had recovered from it provided the deeply sampled blood TCRbeta repertoires that made up the dataset. The repertoires were released in a freely available public database intended as a resource for research on the immune response to SARS-CoV-2. The samples were drawn from the first 160 participants of the ongoing ImmuneRACE study and from about 1,200 subjects provided by 6 global collaborators. The sample metadata nearly always contained a de-identified subject ID, COVID-19 status, age in years and sex. Where available, HLA class I and class II types were taken from metadata supplied by the sample provider and were not determined by assay-based typing.

The paper as a whole reports these results and caveats: How much clinical and demographic metadata was included differed by source and by participant, and the metadata was provided uncurated.

The immunoSEQ Assay, a bias-controlled multiplex PCR, was used to amplify TCRbeta CDR3 regions from genomic DNA. In the paper's pipeline: Nucleated cell counts per sample were estimated from amplification of reference gene primers within the assay. Sequence reads were collapsed and filtered to measure the absolute abundance of every unique TCRbeta CDR3 rearrangement. Productive Simpson clonality was computed per sample as the square root of Simpson's diversity index over productive rearrangements. The immuneACCESS repertoire file appears here via TCRdb, limited to in-frame rearrangements. These files lack a portion of the clones; in checked studies, under half of the deficit traces to unresolved V genes, and the cause of the others is not known. Clone size and the V and J calls come from that table; the DNA yielded D and trimming. This sample gives 81,000 or so clones in total; roughly 80% of them show up just once. The top ten clonotypes cover approximately 10% of the sample.

Whole blood was collected in K2EDTA tubes by collaborating institutions according to the institutions' own protocols. For TCRbeta analysis, collaborators shipped samples in one of three forms: frozen whole blood, isolated PBMCs, or DNA extracted from either of those sample types. With regard to this clone: Its recognized antigen is unknown. Qualities for individual bases were not recorded, and no much larger clone is one base off.

The CDR3 holds 14 amino acids from the cysteine to the phenylalanine. Only the CDR3 DNA stays, 42 bases, in frame from base 1. Sequences KGHSH (CDR1) and LQKENI (CDR2) are obtained from the germline V gene. V loses 6 bases of germline sequence and J loses 6 bases, and the interval between the two ends is 17 bases. The receptor chain draws on TRBV18 and TRBJ1-2, and the D gene may be TRBD1, 6 bases matching. The specimen sequenced was peripheral blood. The TCR sequence derives from a woman aged 70-85 years with active or convalescent COVID-19. The CDR3 in this case is CASSRNRELDGYTF. The base sequence is TGTGCCAGCTCGAGGAACAGGGAGTTGGATGGCTACACCTTC.